Below, 3 T cell receptor beta chains from the same sample are listed, as sequenced in a study of CD8 T cells in ankylosing spondylitis. TCRdb reprocessed the 5' RACE reads via MiXCR and lists one record per CDR3 protein. The data show hundreds of thousands of distinct CDR3 sequences, roughly 8% seen once. Sequenced material: blood, either unsorted or a sorted T cell fraction (not recorded which). These receptors all stem from a female donor with ankylosing spondylitis or in good health (not recorded which).

This clonotype was recorded many times. The V call is TRBV6-4, the J call TRBJ2-1; D is ambiguous. The germline CDR1 and CDR2 sequences are MRHNA and SNTAGT. V was pared by 4 bases and J by 7 bases, with 11 bases between. This CDR3 is 13 amino acids long. CDR3 bases: TGTGCCAGCAGTGCCCGCTTTGGGAATGAGCAGTTCTTC. Encoded protein: CASSARFGNEQFF.

The table lists this clonotype with many counts. This chain uses TRBV4-3 with TRBJ2-1; D possibly corresponds to TRBD1 (6 bases). This CDR3 spans 14 amino acids. Trimming took 11 bases from V and 0 from J, leaving 14 bases between them. Germline CDR1 reads LGHNA; CDR2 reads YSLEER. The CDR3 region has the DNA TGCGCCCCCAGGGGCCGCAGCTCCTACAATGAGCAGTTCTTC. This encodes CAPRGRSSYNEQFF.

This clonotype showed up many times. The chain uses TRBV7-9 and TRBJ2-5; D remains ambiguous. With 1 base removed from V and 2 bases from J, the gap between germline ends came to 5 bases. The CDR3 consists of 13 residues. Germline V CDR1 and CDR2: SEHNR, FQNEAQ (reference sequence). This CDR3 reads CASSLVLQETQYF. In DNA form, the CDR3 reads TGTGCCAGCAGCTTAGTCCTTCAAGAGACCCAGTACTTC. Full variable domain (outside the CDR3, taken from reference TRBV7-9 and TRBJ2-5): DTGVSQNPRHKITKRGQNVTFRCDPISEHNRLYWYRQTLGQGPEFLTYFQNEAQLEKSRLLSDRFSAERPKGSFSTLEIQRTEQGDSAMYLCASSLVLQETQYFGPGTRLLVL.